The present T cell receptor beta chain was sequenced within a study of CD8 T cells in ankylosing spondylitis. V shed 1 base and J 9 bases; nucleotides not matched to a gene: 9. Germline values: CDR1 SEHNR, CDR2 FQNEAQ (reference sequence). This CDR3 region has 15 residues. There are a few counts of this clonotype. TCRdb redid the calling of the 5' RACE reads with MiXCR, one entry per CDR3 protein. Here the sample spans 300,000 to 400,000 distinct CDR3 sequences, roughly 14% being singletons. The sequence was obtained from a male donor with ankylosing spondylitis or in good health (not recorded which). The chain combines TRBV7-9 with TRBJ2-4; 7 nucleotides match TRBD2. The specimen was blood, either unsorted or a sorted T cell fraction (not recorded which). The CDR3 sequence is CASSLEATGLIIQYF. The CDR3 bases are TGTGCCAGCAGCTTAGAGGCCACGGGACTAATCATTCAGTACTTC.